The clone carrying this TCR beta chain was counted between two and nine times. Generation of bulk TCR libraries relied on previously described methods and listed TCR primers. TCRdb re-derived calls from the PCR reads in MiXCR, one entry per CDR3 protein. This table has around 65,000 distinct CDR3 sequences, 15% to 20% appearing once. In the sort, naive CD8 T cells were defined as CD8+CD4-CCR7+CD45RA+. The sample originates from a study of molecular identifiers for immune sequencing clone quantification. V lost 4 bases and J lost 8; bases outside the gene matches: 7. CDR1 is MNHEY and CDR2 is SMNVEV in the germline V gene (reference sequence). The CDR3 consists of 14 residues.

The source is a human donor in good health. Some libraries in this study had Jurkat cell RNA spiked in. The material sequenced was naive CD8+ T cells from blood, with Jurkat cell RNA spiked in. Subset denoted: FACS-sorted CD8+CD4-CCR7+CD45RA+ naive T cells. This chain connects TRBV27 to TRBJ2-3; 9 nucleotides line up with TRBD1. The CDR3 loop is CASSSLTGGITQYF. The CDR3 DNA reads as TGTGCCAGCAGTTCTCTAACAGGGGGCATTACGCAGTATTTT.